This T cell receptor beta chain came from a study of identical twins. Study-wide findings and caveats: Twin pairs had excess sharing that was weaker in beta out-of-frame sequences. Out-of-frame alpha sequences common to twins exhibited an excess of low generation probability. Carriage of fewer insertions was seen in abundant cord blood beta clonotypes, whereas memory repertoires showed none.

Through template switching, a universal primer site was introduced, and the cDNA contained unique molecular identifiers. MiXCR was run by TCRdb on the 5' RACE reads, yielding one entry per CDR3 protein. The sample consists of more than 350,000 distinct CDR3 sequences, roughly 9% of them appearing once. The CDR3 covers 23 residues. Germline assignment: CDR1 LGHDT and CDR2 YNNKEL (reference sequence). After removal of 6 bases from V and 3 bases from J, the junction contained 31 bases not matched to a gene. A remark on this clonotype: The antigen remains undetermined.

Input material: naive T cells sorted from blood. The receptor was derived from a woman in her fifties or sixties in good health. The chain employs TRBV3-1 and TRBJ2-7; 11 nucleotides agree with TRBD1. The DNA of the CDR3 is TGTGCCAGCAGTTCCTTCGGAACGATGGGGGAAAGGACAGGGGGCCTAAATCGCTACGAGCAGTACTTC. Translating it yields CASSSFGTMGERTGGLNRYEQYF.